The sequence of this T cell receptor (beta chain) was determined in a study of blood T cell repertoires in COVID-19 (dated by TCRdb to 2018 to 2021). Background on the whole study: Collaborator samples came from the United States, Italy and Spain and covered acute and convalescent phases of COVID-19. The material from the prospective study consisted of cDNA or gDNA derived from T cells, B-cell-depleted T cells, or PBMCs. Deeply sampled blood TCRbeta repertoires from subjects exposed to, actively infected with, or recovered from COVID-19 were included in the dataset. The repertoires were made available in a free public database intended to serve as a resource for research on the immune response to SARS-CoV-2. Samples came from the ongoing ImmuneRACE study (first 160 participants) plus 1,254 subjects from 6 global collaborators. The sample metadata nearly always contained a de-identified subject ID, COVID-19 status, age in years and sex. HLA class I and class II types, where available, came from metadata supplied by the sample provider rather than from assay-based typing. The paper's findings and limits, for the study overall: The amount of clinical and demographic metadata varied by source and participant and was provided uncurated.

TCRbeta CDR3 regions were amplified from genomic DNA by means of the immunoSEQ Assay, a bias-controlled multiplex PCR. The authors' analysis ran thus. The number of nucleated cells in each sample was estimated by amplification of reference gene primers within the assay. To quantify the absolute abundance of each unique TCRbeta CDR3 rearrangement, sequence reads were collapsed and filtered. For each sample, productive Simpson clonality was calculated as the square root of Simpson's diversity index across productive rearrangements. The immuneACCESS repertoire file appears here via TCRdb, limited to in-frame rearrangements. These files lack a portion of the clones; in checked studies, under half of the deficit traces to unresolved V genes, and the cause of the others is not known. The DNA was the basis for D and trimming; V, J and clone size are from that table. This sample lists some 530,000 clones; about nine tenths were detected once. The top ten constitute approximately 8% of the sample.

The CDR3 goes from the cysteine to the phenylalanine over 14 residues. Just the 42-base CDR3 DNA is kept, in frame starting at base 1. V lost 5 bases and J lost 0 bases; the stretch between them is 10 bases long. The germline V gene (reference sequence) sets CDR1 to SEHNR and CDR2 to FQNEAQ. Note on this clone: It has no known antigen specificity. No much larger clone exists at a distance of one base, and base qualities are not known.

Enrolling through a virtual design, the prospective study's participants ranged in age from about 18 to 100 years and lived across some 22 United States geographic areas. To assign participants to cohorts, the prospective study relied on clinical history that participants themselves reported in a screening survey and a study questionnaire. ImmuneRACE Cohort 3 recovered participants were defined by two consecutive negative NP/OP PCR tests, healthcare professional clearance, or symptom resolution. In the prospective study, whole blood, serum and a nasopharyngeal or oropharyngeal swab were collected from each participant by mobile phlebotomists. Prospective study participants could optionally give additional blood draws and questionnaires over an approximately 2-month period. Prospective study blood samples were shipped either frozen or at room temperature before DNA extraction.

Sequenced: PBMCs or T cells enriched from blood (not recorded which). Here the chain combines TRBV7-9 and TRBJ1-1; the D region possibly corresponds to TRBD1 (5 bases align). The clonotype was recovered from a woman aged 55-69 years who had recovered from COVID-19. The nucleotides read TGTGCCAGCAGCCCGACAGTTATGAACACTGAAGCTTTCTTT. The encoded protein is CASSPTVMNTEAFF.